The clone carrying this TCR beta chain occurred a few times. This sample was included in a study of blood T cell repertoires in COVID-19. Study overall: The United States, Italy and Spain were the sources of the acute and convalescent COVID-19 samples. Sources were T cells, B-cell-depleted T cells, or PBMCs; the material itself was cDNA or gDNA.

This CDR3 region has 15 residues. CDR1 is SGHAT, CDR2 FQNNGV, per germline. The V end was cut by 0 bases, the J end by 4 bases, with 9 bases between. In the study's own analysis: Amplifying reference gene primers gave estimates of nucleated cell counts. Libraries were prepared by immunoSEQ multiplex PCR; TCRdb keeps only in-frame clonotypes and omits some of them. The V and J calls and the clone size are those of that table, but D and trimming were determined from the DNA. Of over 120,000 clones detected, 60% to 80% appear once; the ten largest clones hold more than 8.5%. Sequences were obtained from peripheral blood. This clonotype was sampled from a woman aged 50 to 60 with active or convalescent COVID-19. This chain connects TRBV11-2 to TRBJ1-4, with D possibly TRBD1 on 5 matching bases. CDR3 DNA: TGTGCCAGCAGCTTAGAAGACAGTATTAATGAAAAACTGTTTTTT. The encoded protein is CASSLEDSINEKLFF. The variable domain in full, completed from reference TRBV11-2 and TRBJ1-4, reads EAGVAQSPRYKIIEKRQSVAFWCNPISGHATLYWYQQILGQGPKLLIQFQNNGVVDDSQLPKDRFSAERLKGVDSTLKIQPAKLEDSAVYLCASSLEDSINEKLFFGSGTQLSVL.